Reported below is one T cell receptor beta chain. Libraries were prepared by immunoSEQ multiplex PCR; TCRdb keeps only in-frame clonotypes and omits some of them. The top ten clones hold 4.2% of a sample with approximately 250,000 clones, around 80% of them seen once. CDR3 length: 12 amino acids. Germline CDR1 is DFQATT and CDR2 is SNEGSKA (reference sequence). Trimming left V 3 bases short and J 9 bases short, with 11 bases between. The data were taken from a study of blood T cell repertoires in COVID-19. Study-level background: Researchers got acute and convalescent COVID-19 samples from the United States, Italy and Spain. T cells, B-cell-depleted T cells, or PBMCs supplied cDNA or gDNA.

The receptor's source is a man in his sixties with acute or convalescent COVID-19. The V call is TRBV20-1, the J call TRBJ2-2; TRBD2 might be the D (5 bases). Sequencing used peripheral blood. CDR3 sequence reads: CSASEGVRELFF. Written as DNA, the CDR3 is TGCAGTGCTAGTGAGGGAGTTCGGGAGCTGTTTTTT.